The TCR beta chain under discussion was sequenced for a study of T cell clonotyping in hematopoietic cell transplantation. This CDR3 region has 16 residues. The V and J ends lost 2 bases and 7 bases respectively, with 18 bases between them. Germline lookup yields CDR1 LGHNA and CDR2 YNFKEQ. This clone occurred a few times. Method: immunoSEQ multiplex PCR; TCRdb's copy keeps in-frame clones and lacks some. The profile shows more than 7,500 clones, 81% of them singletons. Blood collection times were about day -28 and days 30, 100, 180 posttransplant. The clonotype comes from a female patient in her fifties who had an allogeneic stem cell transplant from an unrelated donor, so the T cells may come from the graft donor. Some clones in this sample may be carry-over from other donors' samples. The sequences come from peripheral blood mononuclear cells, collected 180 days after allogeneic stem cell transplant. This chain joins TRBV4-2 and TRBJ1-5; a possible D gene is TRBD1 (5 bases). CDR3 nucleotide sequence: TGTGCCAGCAGCCAACCTTCCACCAGGGCAGGGCAGCCCCAGCATTTT. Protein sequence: CASSQPSTRAGQPQHF.